These 26 T cell receptor beta chains share one sample of origin, sequenced in a study of T cells in Graves' hyperthyroidism and ophthalmopathy. Amplification of TCR beta CDR3 regions used RNA as the template. HTBI primers drove first-round RT-PCR of the TCR CDR3. TCRdb itself ran the multiplex PCR reads through MiXCR, one entry per CDR3 protein. The data contain approximately 380,000 distinct CDR3 sequences, about 14% of them singletons. The source material was blood. The receptor source for this set is a man aged 50-60 years with Graves' ophthalmopathy.

This clonotype came up many times. The rearrangement links TRBV5-8 to TRBJ2-5; 9 nucleotides match TRBD2. V dropped 3 bases and J dropped 3; count of bases not matched to a gene: 6. The length of the CDR3 is 15 residues. Germline CDR1 SGHTS, CDR2 YDEGEE. In DNA form, the CDR3 reads TGTGCCAGCAGCTCTAGACTAGCGGATAAAGAGACCCAGTACTTC. It specifies CASSSRLADKETQYF.

This clonotype was detected many times. The genes are TRBV3-1 and TRBJ2-1; 10 bases match TRBD2. The V segment lost 5 bases and the J segment 5 bases; nucleotides outside the gene matches: 6. CDR1 is LGHDT, CDR2 YNNKEL, per germline (reference sequence). The CDR3 consists of 15 residues. CDR3 region: CASSYRTSGDNEQFF. The CDR3 nucleotides are TGTGCCAGCAGCTATAGGACTAGCGGAGACAATGAGCAGTTCTTC.

For this clonotype: This likely comes from a read error, as the CDR3 has no conserved phenylalanine or tryptophan at its end. Here the CDR3 reads CSARPGSSYEQYL. In nucleotides, the CDR3 is TGCAGTGCTAGACCGGGGAGCTCCTACGAGCAGTACCTC. The rearrangement uses TRBV20-1 and TRBJ2-7; D possibly corresponds to TRBD2 (5 bases). This CDR3 contains 13 residues. V was cut by 2 bases and J by 0 bases, with 8 bases left in between. Germline-derived CDR1 and CDR2 are DFQATT and SNEGSKA (reference sequence).

Many counts were recorded for this clonotype. The chain is built from TRBV5-4 and TRBJ2-3, with D perhaps matching TRBD1 or TRBD2 (6 bases each). V was pared by 0 bases and J by 4 bases, with 15 bases between. This CDR3 is built from 16 residues. Germline V lookup: CDR1 SGHNT, CDR2 YYREEE (reference sequence). The CDR3 region has the DNA TGTGCCAGCAGCTTGGTGGGGGGATGGGGGCCAGATACGCAGTATTTT. Translating it yields CASSLVGGWGPDTQYF.

The rearrangement uses TRBV6-1 and TRBJ1-2; possibly TRBD1 for D (5 bases). Germline CDR1 MNHNS, CDR2 SASEGT. The CDR3 has 15 amino acids. Trimming shortened V by 3 bases and J by 4 bases, and 15 bases separated the two germline ends. CDR3 nucleotides: TGTGCCAGCAGTGACGGGGGTCAGAATATCTATGGCTACACCTTC. It encodes CASSDGGQNIYGYTF.

The rearrangement uses TRBV15 and TRBJ2-2; possible D gene TRBD2, 5 bases. Trimming took off 0 bases at V and 5 bases at J, with 16 bases between the two ends. Germline lookup yields CDR1 LNHNV and CDR2 YYDKDF (reference sequence). The CDR3 is 17 amino acids. This CDR3 is CATSRDRGSWVTGELFF. CDR3 nucleotide sequence: TGTGCCACCAGCAGAGATAGAGGGAGCTGGGTTACCGGGGAGCTGTTTTTT. Together with reference TRBV15 and TRBJ2-2, the CDR3 gives the full variable domain: DAMVIQNPRYQVTQFGKPVTLSCSQTLNHNVMYWYQQKSSQAPKLLFHYYDKDFNNEADTPDNFQSRRPNTSFCFLDIRSPGLGDTAMYLCATSRDRGSWVTGELFFGEGSRLTVL.

Many counts were recorded for this clonotype. The chain joins TRBV20-1 to TRBJ2-7, with D perhaps TRBD1 (7 bases). Trimming took off 0 bases at V and 2 bases at J, with 14 bases between the two ends. The germline V gene has CDR1 DFQATT and CDR2 SNEGSKA (reference sequence). The CDR3 runs to 15 residues. The CDR3 DNA is TGCAGTGCTAGAGATCAGGGGGGTTCCCCCTACGAGCAGTACTTC. It yields the protein CSARDQGGSPYEQYF.

This clonotype was seen ten or more times. V usage is TRBV10-3 and J usage is TRBJ2-3; no definite D call. The germline V gene has CDR1 ENHRY and CDR2 SYGVKD. V was clipped by 7 bases and J by 1 base, with 9 bases between them. This CDR3 spans 13 amino acids. CDR3 in amino acids: CAIKVAGTDTQYF. CDR3 DNA sequence: TGTGCCATCAAGGTCGCGGGCACAGATACGCAGTATTTT.

The chain employs TRBV6-5 and TRBJ2-7, with 10 bases matching TRBD2. Germline-derived CDR1 and CDR2 are MNHEY and SVGAGI. The CDR3 length is 18 residues. Trimming at V came to 0 bases and at J to 2 bases, leaving 10 bases not matched to a gene. CDR3 sequence reads: CASSYSSLSGRRTYEQYF. CDR3 DNA: TGTGCCAGCAGTTACTCAAGCCTTAGCGGGAGGAGGACCTACGAGCAGTACTTC.

Ten or more counts support this clonotype. The genes are TRBV7-3 and TRBJ2-1; D perhaps matches TRBD2 (6 bases). Germline V gives CDR1 SGHTA, CDR2 FQGTGA. The V and J ends lost 0 bases and 0 bases respectively, with 9 bases between them. The CDR3 runs to 16 residues. CDR3: CASSLTAGNSYNEQFF. Here the CDR3 DNA reads TGTGCCAGCAGCTTAACTGCGGGGAACTCCTACAATGAGCAGTTCTTC.

This clonotype has more than one count but fewer than ten. The gene calls are TRBV12-3 or TRBV12-4 and TRBJ1-1, with 9 positions matching TRBD1. The ends lost 4 bases at V and 4 bases at J; junction bases unmatched: 4. This CDR3 has 14 residues. This chain's CDR3 is CASSSGDRATEAFF. The CDR3 region has the DNA TGTGCCAGCAGTTCGGGGGACAGGGCCACTGAAGCTTTCTTT.

Ten or more counts support this clonotype. This sequence joins TRBV2 and TRBJ2-5; D is perhaps TRBD1 (6 bases). The germline gives CDR1 SNHLY, CDR2 FYNNEI. The CDR3 runs 15 residues. V shed 6 bases and J shed 4 bases, with 18 bases lying between them. The CDR3 loop is CASRLGQFIGETQYF. In DNA, the CDR3 is TGTGCCAGCAGACTAGGACAGTTCATAGGAGAGACCCAGTACTTC.

This clonotype was detected ten times or more. V and J are TRBV3-1 and TRBJ2-2; TRBD1 aligns across 9 bases. Germline V gene sequence: CDR1 LGHDT, CDR2 YNNKEL (reference sequence). V was pared by 6 bases and J by 4 bases, with 9 bases of the junction left unmatched. The CDR3 has 16 amino acids. The CDR3 spells CASRSTLGQGTGELFF. DNA for the CDR3: TGTGCCAGCAGATCCACCCTGGGACAGGGCACCGGGGAGCTGTTTTTT.

The sample holds many counts of this clonotype. Compared with germline, one end of the junction differs, possibly owing to a read error. The chain combines TRBV7-7 with TRBJ2-1; either TRBD1 or TRBD2 may fit D (6 bases each). This CDR3 has 21 amino acids. Germline V CDR1 and CDR2: SSHAT, FNYEAQ (reference sequence). The DNA for the CDR3 is TGTGCTAGCACCATAAGGGTAGGCAGGGGAAGGGCTAGCGACCCCACGGATGAGCAGTTCTTC. Translating it yields CASTIRVGRGRASDPTDEQFF. Using reference TRBV7-7 and TRBJ2-1 for the parts outside the CDR3, the full variable domain is GAGVSQSPRYKVTKRGQDVTLRCDPISSHATLYWYQQALGQGPEFLTYFNYEAQPDKSGLPSDRFSAERPEGSISTLTIQRTEQRDSAMYRCASTIRVGRGRASDPTDEQFFGPGTRLTVL.

The J gene is TRBJ1-2, the V gene TRBV27; 7 bases agree with TRBD1. The CDR3 runs 16 residues. Germline CDR1 reads MNHEY; CDR2 reads SMNVEV (reference sequence). Unmatched junction bases numbered 11, after V lost 6 bases and J lost 1 base. DNA for the CDR3: TGTGCCAGCAGATATGCGGGACAGAATTATAACTATGGCTACACCTTC. This codes for CASRYAGQNYNYGYTF.

This CDR3 is CASSLASGTAEQYF. The CDR3 DNA sequence: TGTGCCAGCAGTTTAGCTAGCGGGACAGCCGAGCAGTACTTC. The chain has TRBV12-3 or TRBV12-4 and TRBJ2-7; perhaps TRBD2 as D (8 bases). The CDR3 is 14 amino acids. The V end lost 0 bases, the J end lost 6 bases, and 12 bases lay between the germline ends.

In its sample, this clonotype was seen many times. The chain joins TRBV20-1 to TRBJ1-1, with a tentative D call TRBD1 (5 bases). The germline CDR1 and CDR2 sequences are DFQATT and SNEGSKA (reference sequence). Trimming shortened V by 4 bases and J by 3 bases, and 15 bases separated the two germline ends. CDR3 length equals 14 residues. The CDR3 bases are TGCAGTGCTATCTTGGGACGGGGTTACACTGAAGCTTTCTTT. Protein product: CSAILGRGYTEAFF.

This clonotype showed up many times. The chain carries TRBV11-3 and TRBJ1-1; no clear D. V was pared by 0 bases and J by 0 bases, with 5 bases between. Per germline, CDR1 SGHNT and CDR2 YENEEA. The CDR3 has 14 residues. The CDR3 sequence is CASSLEELNTEAFF. The CDR3 DNA sequence: TGTGCCAGCAGCTTAGAAGAGTTGAACACTGAAGCTTTCTTT. The whole variable domain, remainder taken from reference TRBV11-3 and TRBJ1-1, is EAGVVQSPRYKIIEKKQPVAFWCNPISGHNTLYWYLQNLGQGPELLIRYENEEAVDDSQLPKDRFSAERLKGVDSTLKIQPAELGDSAVYLCASSLEELNTEAFFGQGTRLTVV.

This clonotype was observed many times. The chain couples TRBV28 to TRBJ2-7; 8 bases fit TRBD1. This CDR3 has 14 amino acids. Per germline, CDR1 MDHEN and CDR2 SYDVKM. With 4 bases clipped from V and 6 bases from J, the junction kept 8 bases outside the gene matches. In DNA form, the CDR3 reads TGTGCCAGCAGTTCGCCTGACAGGGGAATCGAGCAGTACTTC. Protein sequence: CASSSPDRGIEQYF.

This clonotype turned up a few times. V usage is TRBV15 and J usage is TRBJ1-3; a possible D gene is TRBD1 (5 bases). Trimming stripped 5 bases from V and 0 bases from J, with 14 bases between. Per the germline V gene, CDR1 is LNHNV and CDR2 is YYDKDF (reference sequence). The CDR3 is 16 residues long. The chain's CDR3 is CATSPVGARSGNTIYF. The DNA of the CDR3 is TGTGCCACCAGCCCTGTAGGGGCCCGCTCTGGAAACACCATATATTTT.

This clonotype was seen many times. The chain uses TRBV7-9 and TRBJ2-3, with unresolved D. Germline loops: CDR1 SEHNR, CDR2 FQNEAQ (reference sequence). The CDR3 totals 15 residues. V was shortened by 4 bases and J by 0 bases, with 11 bases between the two germline ends. CDR3 sequence: CASSSASISTDTQYF. Here the CDR3 DNA reads TGTGCCAGCAGCTCCGCCTCGATTAGCACAGATACGCAGTATTTT.

This clonotype was seen at least ten times. This chain uses TRBV20-1 with TRBJ2-7; 11 nucleotides line up with TRBD2. Germline V CDR1 and CDR2: DFQATT, SNEGSKA (reference sequence). The CDR3 sequence is 15 residues long. With V trimmed by 4 bases and J by 5 bases, 10 bases remained unmatched. CDR3 in amino acids: CSATDISGRVNEQYF. For the CDR3, the DNA is TGCAGTGCTACCGACATTAGCGGGAGGGTAAACGAGCAGTACTTC.

This clonotype came up many times. The chain combines TRBV4-1 with TRBJ2-3; 8 nucleotides align to TRBD2. The length of the CDR3 is 16 residues. Unmatched junction bases numbered 7, after V lost 0 bases and J lost 5 bases. Germline lookup yields CDR1 MGHRA and CDR2 YSYEKL. The CDR3 protein is CASSQEHSGKKDTQYF. CDR3 DNA sequence: TGCGCCAGCAGCCAAGAGCATAGCGGGAAGAAAGATACGCAGTATTTT.

There are a few counts of this clonotype. This chain joins TRBV20-1 and TRBJ1-4; D perhaps matches TRBD1 (5 bases). The V end was cut by 0 bases, the J end by 8 bases, with 13 bases between. The CDR3 consists of 14 residues. CDR1 is DFQATT, CDR2 SNEGSKA, per germline (reference sequence). Here the CDR3 DNA reads TGCAGTGCTAGAGATTCCGGGGACCACGAAAAACTGTTTTTT. It is translated as CSARDSGDHEKLFF.

This clonotype appeared many times. This chain links TRBV15 with TRBJ1-1; no firm D call. The CDR3 runs 14 residues. The germline V gene encodes CDR1 LNHNV and CDR2 YYDKDF (reference sequence). Trimming removed 0 bases at V and 5 bases at J, with 10 bases between. The CDR3 protein is CATSRDNAGTEAFF. In DNA form, the CDR3 reads TGTGCCACCAGCAGAGATAATGCGGGGACTGAAGCTTTCTTT.

This clonotype was counted at least ten times. The V call is TRBV5-1, the J call TRBJ2-2; 8 bases line up with TRBD1. This CDR3 has 17 residues. Germline CDR1 is SGHRS and CDR2 is YFSETQ. V gave up 0 bases and J gave up 1 base; unmatched junction bases: 5. Here the CDR3 DNA reads TGCGCCAGCAGCTTGGCCGGGGACAGGAGGAACACCGGGGAGCTGTTTTTT. This translates into CASSLAGDRRNTGELFF.